This TCR beta chain was obtained from a study of human T cells and chemical hapten exposure. Study findings and constraints: Counts of TCRs expanded at PT1 correlated positively with patch test score.

During construction of the library, unique molecular identifiers were attached to individual cDNA molecules for quantitative, reproducible TCR counting. From the RACE reads, TCRdb called clonotypes with MiXCR, one entry per CDR3 protein. The sample holds 180,000 or so distinct CDR3 sequences; nearly 30% are singletons and the top ten take less than 3.5%. The CDR3 length is 13 residues. From germline, CDR1 is SQVTM and CDR2 ANQGSEA. Deletions cut 4 bases from V and 1 base from J, with 8 bases between. Time point: pre-sensitization, week 0. Treatment here: therapeutic diphenylcyclopropenone sensitization with weekly scalp DPC. In every case, blood was obtained before the patch test was applied. The study enrolled 18 to 70-year-old alopecia patients suitable for DPC. A note on this clonotype: The target antigen is unknown.

The sample here was whole blood, taken in connection with sensitization to the hapten diphenylcyclopropenone (DPC). This chain connects TRBV29-1 to TRBJ1-3; D call uncertain. The clonotype comes from a woman aged 25 to 45 with alopecia areata. Some clones in this sample may be carry-over from other donors' samples. The chain's CDR3 is CSVGSSSGNTIYF. The CDR3 DNA follows: TGCAGCGTTGGCAGTTCATCTGGAAACACCATATATTTT.